The T cell receptor (beta chain) under discussion was sequenced for a study of blood T cell repertoires in COVID-19. The germline V gene encodes CDR1 SGHRS and CDR2 YFSETQ. Trimming cost V 1 base and J 4 bases; bases outside gene matches: 5. This CDR3 region has 16 residues. Authors' data handling: Counts of nucleated cells, estimated from reference gene primer amplification, were obtained. Some clones are missing from TCRdb's copy, which holds only in-frame ones; the method was immunoSEQ multiplex PCR. V and J calls and clone size come straight from that table; D and trimming were deduced from the DNA. This table has approximately 210,000 clones, about 91% appearing once.

The TCR comes from a man between 25 and 39 years old with acute or convalescent COVID-19. The specimen sequenced was peripheral blood. The V gene is TRBV5-1, the J gene TRBJ2-2, with 9 bases lining up with TRBD2. The DNA of the CDR3 is TGCGCCAGCAGCTTGATAGCGGGGGCCTCCACCGGGGAGCTGTTTTTT. As protein: CASSLIAGASTGELFF.